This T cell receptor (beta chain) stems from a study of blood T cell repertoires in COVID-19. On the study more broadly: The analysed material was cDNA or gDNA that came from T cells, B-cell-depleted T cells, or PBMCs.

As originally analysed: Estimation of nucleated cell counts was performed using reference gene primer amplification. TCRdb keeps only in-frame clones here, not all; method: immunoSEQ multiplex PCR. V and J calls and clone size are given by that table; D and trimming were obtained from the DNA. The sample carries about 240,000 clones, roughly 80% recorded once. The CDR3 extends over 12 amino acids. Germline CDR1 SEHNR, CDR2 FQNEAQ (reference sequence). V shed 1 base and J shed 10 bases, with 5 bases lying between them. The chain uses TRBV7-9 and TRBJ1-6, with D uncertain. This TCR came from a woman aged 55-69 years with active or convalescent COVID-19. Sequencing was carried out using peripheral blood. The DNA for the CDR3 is TGTGCCAGCAGCTTAGGGGCGTCACCCCTCCACTTT. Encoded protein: CASSLGASPLHF.